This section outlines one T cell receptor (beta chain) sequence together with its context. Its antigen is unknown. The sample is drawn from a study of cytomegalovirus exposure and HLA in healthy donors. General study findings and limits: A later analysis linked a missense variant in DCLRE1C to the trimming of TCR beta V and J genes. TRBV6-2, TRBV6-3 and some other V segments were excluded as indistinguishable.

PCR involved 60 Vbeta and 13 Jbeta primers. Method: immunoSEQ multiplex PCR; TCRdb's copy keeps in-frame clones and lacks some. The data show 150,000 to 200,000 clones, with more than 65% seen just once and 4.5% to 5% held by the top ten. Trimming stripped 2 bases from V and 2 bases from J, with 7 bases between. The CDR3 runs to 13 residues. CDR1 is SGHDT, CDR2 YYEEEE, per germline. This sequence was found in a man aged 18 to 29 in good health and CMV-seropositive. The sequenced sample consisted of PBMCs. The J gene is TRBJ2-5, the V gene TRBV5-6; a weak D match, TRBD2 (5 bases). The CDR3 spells CASSFGEQETQYF. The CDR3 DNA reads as TGTGCCAGCAGCTTTGGGGAGCAAGAGACCCAGTACTTC.